The 13 T cell receptor beta chains reported below all come from one sample, sequenced in a study of metastatic and nonmetastatic thyroid tumors. Among the patients, none had received any treatment before thyroid surgery. TCRdb re-called the PCR reads with MiXCR. The table lists roughly 36,000 clones, about 24% of them singletons. Source material: blood. These receptors came from a female donor with papillary thyroid cancer or a benign thyroid nodule (not recorded which). Some clones in this sample may be carry-over from other donors' samples.

This clone came up a few times. The chain links TRBV15 to TRBJ2-5, with 10 bases identical to TRBD2. Germline-derived CDR1 and CDR2 are LNHNV and YYDKDF (reference sequence). Trimming removed 0 bases from V and 7 bases from J; junction bases left unmatched: 11. The CDR3 has 17 amino acids. For the CDR3, the DNA is TGTGCCACCAGCAGAGATCCAGCGGGAGGGCCCCATCGGACCCAGTACTTC. Translating gives CATSRDPAGGPHRTQYF.

This clone came up many times. The chain employs TRBV9 and TRBJ2-1; TRBD2 agrees at 7 bases. CDR1 and CDR2 from the germline V gene are SGDLS and YYNGEE. The CDR3 sequence is 16 residues long. V shed 3 bases and J 0 bases; nucleotides not matched to a gene: 6. The DNA for the CDR3 is TGTGCCAGCAGCGCAACCGGCGGGAGCTCCTACAATGAGCAGTTCTTC. It is translated as CASSATGGSSYNEQFF.

This clone was counted at least ten times. The gene calls are TRBV7-6 and TRBJ2-1; TRBD1 aligns across 10 bases. Germline V CDR1 and CDR2: SGHVS, FNYEAQ. The junction had 12 bases not matched to a gene; V was cut back by 5 bases and J by 5 bases. This CDR3 has 17 residues. CDR3 residues: CASSPSRWDRGHNEQFF. In DNA form, the CDR3 reads TGTGCCAGCAGCCCGTCCAGGTGGGACAGGGGACACAATGAGCAGTTCTTC.

In its sample, this clone was seen a few times. The chain joins TRBV19 to TRBJ2-2; D might be TRBD1 or TRBD2, each matching 5 bases. The germline V and J ends were trimmed by 7 bases and 0 bases, with 12 bases remaining between them. CDR3 size: 15 residues. Germline loops: CDR1 LNHDA, CDR2 SQIVND (reference sequence). CDR3 coding DNA: TGTGCCAGTATGTGGGGGTTCACGAACACCGGGGAGCTGTTTTTT. It is translated as CASMWGFTNTGELFF.

This sequence joins TRBV6-2 or TRBV6-3 and TRBJ2-1; 12 bases line up with TRBD2. Trimming at V came to 4 bases and at J to 0 bases, leaving 1 base not matched to a gene. The CDR3 totals 16 residues. Germline V gene sequence: CDR1 MNHEY, CDR2 SVGEGT. The CDR3 protein is CASSSSGGASYNEQFF. CDR3 coding DNA: TGTGCCAGCAGTTCTAGCGGGGGGGCCTCCTACAATGAGCAGTTCTTC.

The chain carries TRBV4-2 and TRBJ2-7; 11 bases are a match to TRBD1. The germline V gene encodes CDR1 LGHNA and CDR2 YNFKEQ. V shed 5 bases, J shed 3 bases, and the junction held 12 bases outside the gene matches. The CDR3 spans 17 residues. The CDR3 DNA is TGTGCCAGCAGCGTCAGACTCGCGGGACAGGGGGACTACGAGCAGTACTTC. Amino acid sequence: CASSVRLAGQGDYEQYF.

This clone was found a few times. The gene calls are TRBV20-1 and TRBJ2-7; no firm D call. Between the trimmed V and J ends, which lost 6 bases and 3 bases, there was a span of 15 bases. Germline assignment: CDR1 DFQATT and CDR2 SNEGSKA (reference sequence). The CDR3 spans 13 residues. CDR3 DNA: TGCAGTGCCCCGGCCGAGGACCTCTACGAGCAGTACTTC. Its protein product is CSAPAEDLYEQYF.

The V and J genes are TRBV2 and TRBJ1-3; D uncertain. Germline V gives CDR1 SNHLY, CDR2 FYNNEI. Trimming took off 0 bases at V and 0 bases at J, with 12 bases between the two ends. The CDR3 covers 17 residues. The CDR3 DNA is TGTGCCAGCAGTGAAGCCCCTCGGCAGTACTCTGGAAACACCATATATTTT. It is translated as CASSEAPRQYSGNTIYF.

In its sample, this clone was seen many times. The chain joins TRBV5-8 to TRBJ2-1; 7 bases line up with TRBD1. CDR3 size: 17 residues. V shed 7 bases and J 0 bases; nucleotides not matched to a gene: 13. Germline V CDR1 and CDR2: SGHTS, YDEGEE. The CDR3 nucleotides are TGTGCCAGCGGGCCATACCCGGGGACAGCCTCCTACAATGAGCAGTTCTTC. Protein: CASGPYPGTASYNEQFF.

This clone was detected only a few times. The junction departs from the called germline gene at one end, perhaps through a read error. The rearrangement uses TRBV6-5 and TRBJ1-1; 7 positions match TRBD1. This CDR3 has 13 amino acids. Germline values: CDR1 MNHEY, CDR2 SVGAGI. DNA of the CDR3: TGTGCCAGCATTTACCGGACAGGTGTTGAAGCTTTCTTT. It encodes CASIYRTGVEAFF.

This clone was recorded at least ten times. This sequence joins TRBV7-9 and TRBJ1-5; TRBD1 might be the D (5 bases). V shed 1 base and J shed 4 bases, with 5 bases lying between them. The germline gives CDR1 SEHNR, CDR2 FQNEAQ (reference sequence). This CDR3 is built from 13 residues. Here the CDR3 reads CASSLGQNQPQHF. The CDR3 nucleotides are TGTGCCAGCAGCTTAGGACAGAATCAGCCCCAGCATTTT.

The chain combines TRBV30 with TRBJ2-1; 10 nucleotides match TRBD2. The germline V gene has CDR1 GTSNPN and CDR2 SVGIG (reference sequence). V lost 5 bases to trimming and J lost 7 bases; unmatched junction nucleotides: 8. The CDR3 contains 14 residues. In DNA, the CDR3 is TGTGCCTGGTCCAGCGGGAGGGCCAGTAATGAGCAGTTCTTC. Protein sequence: CAWSSGRASNEQFF.

This clone was counted ten times or more. V gene TRBV19 combines with J gene TRBJ2-3; D possibly matches TRBD1 or TRBD2 (5 bases each). The CDR3 runs to 15 residues. Deletions cut 10 bases from V and 8 bases from J, with 25 bases between. CDR1 and CDR2 (germline): LNHDA, SQIVND (reference sequence). CDR3 in DNA: TGTGCCACTTCAATACCGGGACGGGGACGGGCTACGCAGTATTTT. It translates to CATSIPGRGRATQYF. Full variable domain (missing parts from reference TRBV19 and TRBJ2-3): DGGITQSPKYLFRKEGQNVTLSCEQNLNHDAMYWYRQDPGQGLRLIYYSQIVNDFQKGDIAEGYSVSREKKESFPLTVTSAQKNPTAFYLCATSIPGRGRATQYFGPGTRLTVL.